The T cell receptor beta chain under discussion was sequenced for a study of T-cell memory formation after mild COVID-19. TCRdb independently ran MiXCR on the 5' RACE reads; one entry per CDR3 protein. Of about 130,000 distinct CDR3 sequences in the sample, about 6% are singletons; the top ten hold approximately 2.3%. The sample holds many counts of this clonotype. Its antigen is as yet unknown. The germline V and J ends were trimmed by 0 bases and 3 bases, with 5 bases remaining between them. The germline CDR1 and CDR2 sequences are ENHRY and SYGVKD. The CDR3 extends over 13 amino acids. Study observations and caveats: The pre-infection memory compartment contained some responding clones, suggesting cross-reactive memory joined.

The source material was PBMCs or a T cell subset sorted from them (not recorded which). The source of this sequence is an adult woman who had mild COVID-19 (a few samples of this study predate the infection). Cell type and time point are not known. This sequence joins TRBV10-3 and TRBJ2-5; D is ambiguous. The CDR3 region has the DNA TGTGCCATCAGTGAGTCAGGGAAAGAGACCCAGTACTTC. Amino acid sequence: CAISESGKETQYF.